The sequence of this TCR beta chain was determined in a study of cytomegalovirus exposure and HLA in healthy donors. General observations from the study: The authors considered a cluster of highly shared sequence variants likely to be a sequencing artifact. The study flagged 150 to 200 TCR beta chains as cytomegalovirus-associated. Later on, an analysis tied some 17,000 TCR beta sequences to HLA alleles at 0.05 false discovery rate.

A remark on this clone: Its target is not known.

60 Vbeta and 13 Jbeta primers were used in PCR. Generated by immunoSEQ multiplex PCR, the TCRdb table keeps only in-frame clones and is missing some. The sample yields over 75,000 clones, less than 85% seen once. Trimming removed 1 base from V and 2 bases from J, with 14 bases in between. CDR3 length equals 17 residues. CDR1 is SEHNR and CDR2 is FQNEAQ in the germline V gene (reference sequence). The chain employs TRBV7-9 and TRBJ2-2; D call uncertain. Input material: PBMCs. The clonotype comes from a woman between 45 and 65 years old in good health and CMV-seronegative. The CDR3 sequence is CASSLEQVLVNTGELFF. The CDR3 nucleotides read TGTGCCAGCAGCTTAGAGCAGGTCCTGGTTAACACCGGGGAGCTGTTTTTT.